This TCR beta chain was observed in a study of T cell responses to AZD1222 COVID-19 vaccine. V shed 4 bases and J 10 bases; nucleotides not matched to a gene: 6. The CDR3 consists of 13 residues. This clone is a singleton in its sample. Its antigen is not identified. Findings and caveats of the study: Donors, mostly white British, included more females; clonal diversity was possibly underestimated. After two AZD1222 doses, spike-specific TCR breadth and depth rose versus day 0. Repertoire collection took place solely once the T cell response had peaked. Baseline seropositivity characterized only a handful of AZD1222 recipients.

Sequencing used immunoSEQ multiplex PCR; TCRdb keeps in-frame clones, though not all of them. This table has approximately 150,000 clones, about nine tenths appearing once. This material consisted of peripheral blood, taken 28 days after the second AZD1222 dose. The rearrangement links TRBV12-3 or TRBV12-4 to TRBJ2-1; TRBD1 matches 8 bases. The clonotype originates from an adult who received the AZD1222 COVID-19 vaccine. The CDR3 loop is CASSSAGGREQFF. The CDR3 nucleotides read TGTGCCAGCAGTTCGGCAGGGGGCAGAGAGCAGTTCTTC.